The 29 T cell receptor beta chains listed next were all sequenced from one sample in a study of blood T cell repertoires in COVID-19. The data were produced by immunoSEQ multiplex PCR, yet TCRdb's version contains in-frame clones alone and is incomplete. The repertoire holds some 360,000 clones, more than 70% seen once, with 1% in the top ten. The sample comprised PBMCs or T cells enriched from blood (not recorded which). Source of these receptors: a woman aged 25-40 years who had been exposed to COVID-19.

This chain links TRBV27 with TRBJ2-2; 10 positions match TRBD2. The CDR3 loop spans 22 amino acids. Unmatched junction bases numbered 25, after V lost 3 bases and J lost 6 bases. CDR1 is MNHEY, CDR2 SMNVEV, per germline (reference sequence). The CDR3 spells CASSLEPVWASGSGSRAGELFF. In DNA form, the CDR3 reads TGTGCCAGCAGTTTGGAACCAGTGTGGGCTAGCGGGAGTGGAAGTCGGGCCGGGGAGCTGTTTTTT.

CDR3 loop: CASSRWTSGSSYNEQFF. CDR3 DNA: TGTGCCAGTAGTCGCTGGACTAGCGGGAGTAGTTACAATGAGCAGTTCTTC. The gene calls are TRBV19 and TRBJ2-1, with TRBD2 identical over 13 bases. J was trimmed by 4 bases and V by 5 bases; bases with no gene match: 8. This CDR3 has 17 residues. The germline V gene has CDR1 LNHDA and CDR2 SQIVND (reference sequence).

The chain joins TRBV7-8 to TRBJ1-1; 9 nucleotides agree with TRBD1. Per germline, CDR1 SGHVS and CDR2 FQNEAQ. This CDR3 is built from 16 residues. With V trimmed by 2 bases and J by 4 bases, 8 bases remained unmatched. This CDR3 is CASSLRDRELLTEAFF. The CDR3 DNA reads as TGTGCCAGCAGCTTAAGGGACAGGGAACTCCTCACTGAAGCTTTCTTT. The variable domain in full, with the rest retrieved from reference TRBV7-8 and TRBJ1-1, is GAGVSQSPRYKVAKRGQDVALRCDPISGHVSLFWYQQALGQGPEFLTYFQNEAQLDKSGLPSDRFFAERPEGSVSTLKIQRTQQEDSAVYLCASSLRDRELLTEAFFGQGTRLTVV.

The CDR3 loop reads CASSSLLVGTGTLRRQETQYF. CDR3 in DNA: TGCGCCAGCAGCTCCCTCCTTGTCGGGACAGGGACCCTCAGACGGCAAGAGACCCAGTACTTC. The chain has TRBV5-1 and TRBJ2-5; 9 nucleotides align to TRBD1. There are 21 residues in the CDR3. The germline CDR1 and CDR2 sequences are SGHRS and YFSETQ. V lost 3 bases to trimming and J lost 2 bases; unmatched junction nucleotides: 23.

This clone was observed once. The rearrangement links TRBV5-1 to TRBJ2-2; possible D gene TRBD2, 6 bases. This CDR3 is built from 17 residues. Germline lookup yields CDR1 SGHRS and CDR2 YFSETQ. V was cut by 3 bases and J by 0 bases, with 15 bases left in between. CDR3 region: CASSSGDLNPNTGELFF. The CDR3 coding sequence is TGCGCCAGCAGCTCGGGGGATTTAAACCCGAACACCGGGGAGCTGTTTTTT.

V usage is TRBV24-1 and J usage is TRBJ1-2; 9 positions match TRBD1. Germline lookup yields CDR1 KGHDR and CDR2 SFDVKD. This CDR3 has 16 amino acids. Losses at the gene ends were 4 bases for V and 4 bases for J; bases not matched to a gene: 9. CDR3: CATSDHRTGVGYGYTF. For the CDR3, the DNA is TGTGCCACCAGTGACCACAGGACAGGGGTGGGCTATGGCTACACCTTC.

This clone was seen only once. The CDR3 region is CATSYRQGGGPNEKLFF. The CDR3 nucleotides read TGTGCCACCAGCTACCGACAGGGGGGTGGACCTAATGAAAAACTGTTTTTT. This sequence joins TRBV15 and TRBJ1-4; 9 bases map to TRBD1. V lost 5 bases, J lost 3 bases, and 10 bases stayed unmatched. From germline, CDR1 is LNHNV and CDR2 YYDKDF (reference sequence). The CDR3 consists of 17 residues.

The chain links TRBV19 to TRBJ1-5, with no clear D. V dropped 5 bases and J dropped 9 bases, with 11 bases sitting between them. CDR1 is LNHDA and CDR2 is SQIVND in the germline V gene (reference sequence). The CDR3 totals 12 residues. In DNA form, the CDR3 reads TGTGCCAGTAGTGGTGACTTGTCGCCCCAGCATTTT. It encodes CASSGDLSPQHF.

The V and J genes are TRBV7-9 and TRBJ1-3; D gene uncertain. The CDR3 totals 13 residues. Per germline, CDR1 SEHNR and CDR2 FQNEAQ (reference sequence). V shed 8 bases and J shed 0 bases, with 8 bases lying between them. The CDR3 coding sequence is TGTGCCAGCTCCCCGGGCTCTGGAAACACCATATATTTT. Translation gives CASSPGSGNTIYF.

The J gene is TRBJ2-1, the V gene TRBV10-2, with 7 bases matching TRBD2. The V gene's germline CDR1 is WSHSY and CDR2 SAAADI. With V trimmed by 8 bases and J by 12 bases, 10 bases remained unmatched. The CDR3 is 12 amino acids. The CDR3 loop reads CASGSGGSGQFF. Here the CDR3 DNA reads TGCGCCAGCGGTAGTGGCGGGAGCGGGCAGTTCTTC.

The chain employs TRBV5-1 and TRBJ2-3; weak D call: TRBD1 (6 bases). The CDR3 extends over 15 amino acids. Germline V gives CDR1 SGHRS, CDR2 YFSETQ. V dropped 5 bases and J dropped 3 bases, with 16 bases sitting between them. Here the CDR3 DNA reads TGCGCCAGCAGGTCGGCCCGTGACAGGACAGATACGCAGTATTTT. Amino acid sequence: CASRSARDRTDTQYF.

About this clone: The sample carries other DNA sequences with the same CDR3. CDR3 sequence (DNA): TGTGCCAGCAGTTTAGCAGGATCCGAGACCCAGTACTTC. Protein sequence: CASSLAGSETQYF. V gene TRBV27 combines with J gene TRBJ2-5; no reliable D call. Germline V gene lookup returns CDR1 MNHEY and CDR2 SMNVEV (reference sequence). This CDR3 is 13 amino acids long. Trimming left V 2 bases short and J 5 bases short, with 9 bases between.

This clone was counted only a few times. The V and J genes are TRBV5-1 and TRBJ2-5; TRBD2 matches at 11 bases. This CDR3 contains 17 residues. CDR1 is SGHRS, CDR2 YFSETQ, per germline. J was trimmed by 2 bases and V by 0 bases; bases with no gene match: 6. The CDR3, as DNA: TGCGCCAGCAGCTTGGGACTAGCGGGAAGGTCGCAAGAGACCCAGTACTTC. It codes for CASSLGLAGRSQETQYF. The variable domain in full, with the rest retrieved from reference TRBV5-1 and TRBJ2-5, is KAGVTQTPRYLIKTRGQQVTLSCSPISGHRSVSWYQQTPGQGLQFLFEYFSETQRNKGNFPGRFSGRQFSNSRSEMNVSTLELGDSALYLCASSLGLAGRSQETQYFGPGTRLLVL.

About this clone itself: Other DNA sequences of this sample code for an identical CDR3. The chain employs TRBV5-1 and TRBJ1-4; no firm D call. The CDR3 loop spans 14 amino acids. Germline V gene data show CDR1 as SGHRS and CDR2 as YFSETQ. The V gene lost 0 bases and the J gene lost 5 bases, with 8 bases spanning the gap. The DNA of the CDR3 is TGCGCCAGCAGCTTGGGTAGCGGAAATGAAAAACTGTTTTTT. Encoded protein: CASSLGSGNEKLFF.

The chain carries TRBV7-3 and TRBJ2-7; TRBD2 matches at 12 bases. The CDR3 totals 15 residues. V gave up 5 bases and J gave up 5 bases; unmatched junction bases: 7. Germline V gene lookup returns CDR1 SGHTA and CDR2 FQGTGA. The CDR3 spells CASSRLAGEAHEQYF. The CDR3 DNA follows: TGTGCCAGCAGCCGACTAGCGGGAGAGGCCCACGAGCAGTACTTC. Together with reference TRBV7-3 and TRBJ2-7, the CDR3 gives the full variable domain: GAGVSQTPSNKVTEKGKYVELRCDPISGHTALYWYRQSLGQGPEFLIYFQGTGAADDSGLPNDRFFAVRPEGSVSTLKIQRTERGDSAVYLCASSRLAGEAHEQYFGPGTRLTVT.

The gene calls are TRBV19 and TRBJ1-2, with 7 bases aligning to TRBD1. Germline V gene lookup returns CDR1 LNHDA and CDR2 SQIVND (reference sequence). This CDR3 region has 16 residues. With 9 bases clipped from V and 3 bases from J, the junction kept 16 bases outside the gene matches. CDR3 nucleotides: TGTGCCAGCGACGAGAGGAGGAGGGGGCGCGACTATGGCTACACCTTC. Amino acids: CASDERRRGRDYGYTF.

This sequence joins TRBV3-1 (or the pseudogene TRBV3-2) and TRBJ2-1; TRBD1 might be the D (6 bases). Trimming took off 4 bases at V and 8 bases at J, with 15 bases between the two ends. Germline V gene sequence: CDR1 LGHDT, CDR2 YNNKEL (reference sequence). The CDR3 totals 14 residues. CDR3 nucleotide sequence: TGTGCCAGCAGCCTATCAGACAGGAACCATGAGCAGTTCTTC. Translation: CASSLSDRNHEQFF.

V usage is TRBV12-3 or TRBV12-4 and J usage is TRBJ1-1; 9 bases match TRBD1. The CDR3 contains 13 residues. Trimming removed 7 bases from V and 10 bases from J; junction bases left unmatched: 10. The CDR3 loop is CASKKQGALGAFF. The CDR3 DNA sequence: TGTGCCAGCAAAAAACAGGGGGCGTTAGGAGCTTTCTTT.

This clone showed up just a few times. CDR3 coding DNA: TGTGCCATCAGGAGAGGTTCAGGGGGCTCGGGCACTGAAGCTTTCTTT. It encodes CAIRRGSGGSGTEAFF. The chain combines TRBV10-3 with TRBJ1-1, with 8 bases that match TRBD1. The junction had 13 bases not matched to a gene; V was cut back by 6 bases and J by 4 bases. Germline-derived CDR1 and CDR2 are ENHRY and SYGVKD. The CDR3 sequence is 16 residues long.

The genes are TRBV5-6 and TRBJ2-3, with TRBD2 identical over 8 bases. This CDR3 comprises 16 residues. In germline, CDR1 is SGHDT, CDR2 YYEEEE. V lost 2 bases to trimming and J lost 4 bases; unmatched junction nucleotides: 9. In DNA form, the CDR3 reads TGTGCCAGCAGCTTTATGTCACTAGCGGTAGCAGATACGCAGTATTTT. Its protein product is CASSFMSLAVADTQYF.

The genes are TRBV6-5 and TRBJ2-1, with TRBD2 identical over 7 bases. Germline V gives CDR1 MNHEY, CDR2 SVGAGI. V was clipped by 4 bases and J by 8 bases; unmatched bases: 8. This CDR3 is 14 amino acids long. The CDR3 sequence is CASSSPRENDEQFF. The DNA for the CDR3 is TGTGCCAGCAGTTCCCCGCGGGAGAACGATGAGCAGTTCTTC.

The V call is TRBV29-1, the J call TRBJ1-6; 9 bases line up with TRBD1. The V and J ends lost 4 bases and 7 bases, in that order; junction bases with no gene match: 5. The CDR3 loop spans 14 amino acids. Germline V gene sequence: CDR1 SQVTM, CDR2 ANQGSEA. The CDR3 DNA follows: TGCAGCGTTGGGTCCGGGACAGGGAATTCACCCCTCCACTTT. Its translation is CSVGSGTGNSPLHF.

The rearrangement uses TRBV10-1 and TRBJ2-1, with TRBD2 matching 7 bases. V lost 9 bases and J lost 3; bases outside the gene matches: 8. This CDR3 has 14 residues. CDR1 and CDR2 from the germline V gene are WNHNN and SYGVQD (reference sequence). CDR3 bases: TGCGCCAGTTCGGGTGGGACTATCTACAATGAGCAGTTCTTC. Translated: CASSGGTIYNEQFF.

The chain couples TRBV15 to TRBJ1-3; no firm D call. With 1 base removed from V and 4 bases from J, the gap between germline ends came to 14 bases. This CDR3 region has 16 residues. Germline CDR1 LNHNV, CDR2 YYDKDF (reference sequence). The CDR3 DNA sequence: TGTGCCACCAGCAGAGGCCAGGAGGTTTCAGGAAACACCATATATTTT. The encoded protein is CATSRGQEVSGNTIYF.

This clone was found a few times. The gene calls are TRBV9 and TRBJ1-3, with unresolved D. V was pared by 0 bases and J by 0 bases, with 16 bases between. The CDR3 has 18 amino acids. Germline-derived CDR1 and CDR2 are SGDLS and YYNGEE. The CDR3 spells CASSVAGRVWSSGNTIYF. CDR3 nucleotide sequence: TGTGCCAGCAGCGTAGCCGGCCGGGTCTGGAGCTCTGGAAACACCATATATTTT.

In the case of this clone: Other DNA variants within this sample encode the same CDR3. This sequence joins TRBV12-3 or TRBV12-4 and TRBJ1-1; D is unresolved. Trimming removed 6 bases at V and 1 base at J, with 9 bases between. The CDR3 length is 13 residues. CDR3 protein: CASSLRGNTEAFF. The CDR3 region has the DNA TGTGCCAGCAGCCTCCGGGGGAACACTGAAGCTTTCTTT.

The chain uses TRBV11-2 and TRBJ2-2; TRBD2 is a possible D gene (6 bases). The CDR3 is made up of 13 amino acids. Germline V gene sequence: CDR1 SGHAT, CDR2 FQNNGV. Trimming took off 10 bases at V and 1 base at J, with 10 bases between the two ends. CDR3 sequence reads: CATAGQNTGELFF. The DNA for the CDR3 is TGTGCCACCGCGGGGCAGAACACCGGGGAGCTGTTTTTT.

CDR3 region: CASSLTPTGVTEAFF. CDR3 coding DNA: TGCGCCAGCAGCTTGACCCCGACAGGGGTTACTGAAGCTTTCTTT. The J gene is TRBJ1-1, the V gene TRBV5-1; 8 bases align to TRBD1. This CDR3 comprises 15 residues. J was trimmed by 5 bases and V by 1 base; bases with no gene match: 7. Germline-derived CDR1 and CDR2 are SGHRS and YFSETQ.

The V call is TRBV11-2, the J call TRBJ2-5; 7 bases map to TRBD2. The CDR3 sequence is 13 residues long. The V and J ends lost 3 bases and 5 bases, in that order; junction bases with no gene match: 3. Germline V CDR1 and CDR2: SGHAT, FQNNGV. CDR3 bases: TGTGCCAGCAGCTTGAGAGCGGGGGAGACCCAGTACTTC. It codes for CASSLRAGETQYF.